This T cell receptor beta chain appears in the sequencing data of a study of T and B cells in COVID-19 patients. At the level of the study: Blood was sampled from COVID-19 patients who were either actively infected or recovered. Of 20 to 25 active-infection patients, roughly 18 carried comorbidities linked to unfavorable COVID-19 outcome.

This clonotype appeared a few times. Multiplex PCR with BIOMED2 TRB-A/B primer pools amplified TRB rearrangements. One entry per CDR3 protein results from TCRdb running MiXCR on the multiplex PCR reads. The table lists around 16,000 distinct CDR3 sequences, under 35% of them singletons. Losses at the gene ends were 1 base for V and 4 bases for J; bases not matched to a gene: 9. The germline CDR1 and CDR2 sequences are KGHSH and LQKENI. The CDR3 sequence is 16 residues long. TRB was amplified from around 250-500 ng of blood genomic DNA. Sequencing input: blood. V and J are TRBV18 and TRBJ2-5; the match to TRBD1 covers 7 bases. The clonotype comes from a human donor who had recovered from COVID-19. The CDR3 region has the DNA TGTGCCAGCTCACCACGTATAGGGGGCGAGGGAGAGACCCAGTACTTC. Residues: CASSPRIGGEGETQYF.